The entry below describes one TCR beta chain. The antigen remains unidentified. The trim removed 1 base at V and 2 bases at J, leaving 5 bases unmatched. Germline CDR1 is SEHNR and CDR2 is FQNEAQ (reference sequence). The CDR3 is 18 amino acids. This PCR relied on a set of 60 Vbeta primers and 13 Jbeta primers. TCRdb's copy holds only in-frame clones and misses some; the assay was immunoSEQ multiplex PCR. This sample has over 200,000 clones, with about 77% found just once. The entry originates in a study of cytomegalovirus exposure and HLA in healthy donors. The overall study: Early released data had tens of millions of unique TCRs, all coming from HLA-typed donors.

Study-wide points: Being indistinguishable, some V segments were excluded, TRBV6-2 and TRBV6-3 among them.

The chain uses TRBV7-9 and TRBJ2-7, with TRBD2 matching 16 bases. The source is a woman in her thirties in good health and CMV-seronegative. The specimen sequenced was PBMCs. The CDR3 DNA is TGTGCCAGCAGCTTAGAATATGGGACTAGCGGGGGGGCCTACGAGCAGTACTTC. Protein sequence: CASSLEYGTSGGAYEQYF.